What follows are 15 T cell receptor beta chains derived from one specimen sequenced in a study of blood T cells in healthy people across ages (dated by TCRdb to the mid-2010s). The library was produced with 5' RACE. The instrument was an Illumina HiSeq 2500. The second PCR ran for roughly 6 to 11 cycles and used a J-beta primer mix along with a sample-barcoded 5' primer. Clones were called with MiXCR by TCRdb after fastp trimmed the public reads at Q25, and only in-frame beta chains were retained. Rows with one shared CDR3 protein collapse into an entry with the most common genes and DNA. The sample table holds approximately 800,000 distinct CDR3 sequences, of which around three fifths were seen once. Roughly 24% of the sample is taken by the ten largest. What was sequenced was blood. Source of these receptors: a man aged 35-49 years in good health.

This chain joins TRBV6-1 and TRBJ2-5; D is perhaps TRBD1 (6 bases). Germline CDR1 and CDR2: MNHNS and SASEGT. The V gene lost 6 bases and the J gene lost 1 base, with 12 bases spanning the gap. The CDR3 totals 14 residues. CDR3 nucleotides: TGTGCCAGCAGGGACACAGGGTTCCAAGAGACCCAGTACTTC. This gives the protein CASRDTGFQETQYF.

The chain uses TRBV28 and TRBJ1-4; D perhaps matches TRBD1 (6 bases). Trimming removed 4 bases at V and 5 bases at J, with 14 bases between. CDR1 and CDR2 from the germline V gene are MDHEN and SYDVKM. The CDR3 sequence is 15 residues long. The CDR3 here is CASSSQGLMNEKLFF. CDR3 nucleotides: TGTGCCAGCAGTTCACAGGGCCTAATGAATGAAAAACTGTTTTTT.

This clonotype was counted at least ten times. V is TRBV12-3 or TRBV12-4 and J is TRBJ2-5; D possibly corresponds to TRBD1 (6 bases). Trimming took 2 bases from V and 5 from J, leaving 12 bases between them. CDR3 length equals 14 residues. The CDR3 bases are TGTGCCAGCAGTTTATGGTACAGGGTGGAGACCCAGTACTTC. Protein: CASSLWYRVETQYF.

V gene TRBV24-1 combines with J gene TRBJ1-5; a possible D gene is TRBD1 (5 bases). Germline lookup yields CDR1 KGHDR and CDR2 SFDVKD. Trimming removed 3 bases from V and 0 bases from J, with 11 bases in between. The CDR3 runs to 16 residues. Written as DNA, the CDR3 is TGTGCCACCAGTGATGCGCCAGGGTCTAGCAATCAGCCCCAGCATTTT. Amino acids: CATSDAPGSSNQPQHF.

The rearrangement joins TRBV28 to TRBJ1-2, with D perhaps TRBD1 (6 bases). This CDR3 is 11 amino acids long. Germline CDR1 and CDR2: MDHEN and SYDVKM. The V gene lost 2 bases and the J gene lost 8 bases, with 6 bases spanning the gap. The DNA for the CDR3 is TGTGCCAGCAGTTTAGGGACAGGCTACACCTTC. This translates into CASSLGTGYTF.

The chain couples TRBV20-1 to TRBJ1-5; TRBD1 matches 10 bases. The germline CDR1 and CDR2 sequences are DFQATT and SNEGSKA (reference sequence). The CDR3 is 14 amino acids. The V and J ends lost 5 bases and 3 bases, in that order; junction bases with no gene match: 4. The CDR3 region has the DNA TGCAGTGCTTGGGACAGGGGACCCAATCAGCCCCAGCATTTT. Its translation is CSAWDRGPNQPQHF.

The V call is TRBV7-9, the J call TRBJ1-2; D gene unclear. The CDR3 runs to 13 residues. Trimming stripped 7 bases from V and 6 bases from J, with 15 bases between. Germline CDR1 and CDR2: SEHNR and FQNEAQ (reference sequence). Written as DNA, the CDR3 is TGTGCCAGCAACTACCTCCACGGAGATGGCTACACCTTC. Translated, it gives CASNYLHGDGYTF. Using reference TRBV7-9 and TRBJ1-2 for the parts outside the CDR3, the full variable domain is DTGVSQNPRHKITKRGQNVTFRCDPISEHNRLYWYRQTLGQGPEFLTYFQNEAQLEKSRLLSDRFSAERPKGSFSTLEIQRTEQGDSAMYLCASNYLHGDGYTFGSGTRLTVV.

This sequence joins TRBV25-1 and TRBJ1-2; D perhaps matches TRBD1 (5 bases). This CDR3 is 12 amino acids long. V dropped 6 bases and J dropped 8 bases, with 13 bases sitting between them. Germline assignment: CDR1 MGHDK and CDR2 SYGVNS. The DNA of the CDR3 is TGTGCCAGCAGAGATGGGGGGGGAGGCTACACCTTC. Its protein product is CASRDGGGGYTF.

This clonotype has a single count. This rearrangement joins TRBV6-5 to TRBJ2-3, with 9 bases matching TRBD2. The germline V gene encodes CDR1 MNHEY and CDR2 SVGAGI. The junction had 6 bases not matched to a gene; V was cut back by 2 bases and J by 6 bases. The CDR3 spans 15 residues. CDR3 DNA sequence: TGTGCCAGCAGTTACATAGCGGGGGCGACCGATACGCAGTATTTT. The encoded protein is CASSYIAGATDTQYF.

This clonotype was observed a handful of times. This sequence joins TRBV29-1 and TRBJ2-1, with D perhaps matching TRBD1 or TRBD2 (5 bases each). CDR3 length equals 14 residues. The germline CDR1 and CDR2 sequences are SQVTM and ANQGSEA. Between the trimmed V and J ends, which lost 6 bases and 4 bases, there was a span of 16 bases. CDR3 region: CSVPPGTLYNEQFF. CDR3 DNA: TGCAGCGTCCCCCCCGGGACCCTATACAATGAGCAGTTCTTC.

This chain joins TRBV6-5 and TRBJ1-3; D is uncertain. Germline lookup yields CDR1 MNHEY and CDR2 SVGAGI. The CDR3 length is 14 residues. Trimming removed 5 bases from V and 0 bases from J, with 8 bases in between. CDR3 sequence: CASSNWGSGNTIYF. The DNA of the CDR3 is TGTGCCAGCAGTAACTGGGGCTCTGGAAACACCATATATTTT.

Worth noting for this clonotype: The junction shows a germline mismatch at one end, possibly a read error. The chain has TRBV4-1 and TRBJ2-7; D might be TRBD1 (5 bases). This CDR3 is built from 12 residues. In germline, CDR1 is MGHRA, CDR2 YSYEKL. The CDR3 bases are TGCGCCAGCAGCCAAGAAGGGGATGAGAAGTTCTTC. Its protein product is CASSQEGDEKFF.

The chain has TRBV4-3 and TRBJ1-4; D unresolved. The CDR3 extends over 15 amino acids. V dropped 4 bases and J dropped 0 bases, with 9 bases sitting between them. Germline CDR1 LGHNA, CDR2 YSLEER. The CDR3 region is CASSPSLATNEKLFF. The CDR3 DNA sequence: TGCGCCAGCAGCCCTTCCCTAGCAACTAATGAAAAACTGTTTTTT.

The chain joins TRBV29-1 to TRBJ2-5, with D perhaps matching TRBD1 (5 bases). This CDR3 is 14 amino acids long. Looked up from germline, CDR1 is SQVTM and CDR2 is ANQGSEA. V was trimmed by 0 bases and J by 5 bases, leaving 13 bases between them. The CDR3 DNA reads TGCAGCGTTGAAGATTGGGTCAAGGGGGAGACCCAGTACTTC. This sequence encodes CSVEDWVKGETQYF.

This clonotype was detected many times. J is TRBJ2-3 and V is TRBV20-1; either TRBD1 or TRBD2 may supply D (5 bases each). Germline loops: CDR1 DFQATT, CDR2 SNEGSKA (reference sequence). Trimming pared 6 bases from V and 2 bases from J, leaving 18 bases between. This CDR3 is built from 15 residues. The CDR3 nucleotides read TGCAGTGCCTCAAACTCTGGGGGAACCACAGATACGCAGTATTTT. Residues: CSASNSGGTTDTQYF.